This T cell receptor (beta chain) appears in the sequencing data of a study of shared clonotypes between healthy human individuals. On the study more broadly: Each donor's CD4 naive and CD4 memory cells filled three plates apiece, CD8 naive two, and CD8 memory one.

The CDR3 loop spans 15 amino acids. Germline assignment: CDR1 SGHDN and CDR2 FVKESK. Losses at the gene ends were 8 bases for V and 4 bases for J; bases not matched to a gene: 10. This was a deep-level run. The protocol was immunoSEQ multiplex PCR, while the TCRdb copy is restricted to in-frame clones and leaves out a portion. The profile shows 2.3 million or so clones, approximately 95% of them singletons. The CD4+ fraction was divided into a CD45RA+ naive subset and a CD45RA-negative memory subset. The origin of this receptor is a man in his late teens or twenties in good health. Some clones in this sample may be carry-over from other donors' samples. This chain connects TRBV14 to TRBJ2-1; TRBD2 agrees at 8 bases. The sequenced material came from naive CD4+ T cells from PBMCs. Sample subset: CD45RA+ positively selected. CDR3 amino acids: CASRKAGVGYNEQFF. CDR3 in DNA: TGTGCCAGCCGTAAAGCGGGAGTGGGGTACAATGAGCAGTTCTTC.